The T cell receptor beta chain described here comes from a study of cytomegalovirus exposure and HLA in healthy donors. Details on this clone: What it binds is not known.

Findings and limits, study-wide: In vitro experiments confirmed that a few CMV-associated chains were specific for CMV antigens. Presence/absence analyses supposed approximately even sequencing depth among donors.

Trimming shortened V by 4 bases and J by 3 bases, and 6 bases separated the two germline ends. Germline values: CDR1 SGHAT, CDR2 FQNNGV. The CDR3 has 13 amino acids. The PCR ran on 60 Vbeta and 13 Jbeta primers. Method: immunoSEQ multiplex PCR; TCRdb's copy keeps in-frame clones and lacks some. The sample carries approximately 100,000 clones, more than 80% recorded once. The sequence derives from a man aged 25 to 45 in good health and CMV-seronegative. The V call is TRBV11-2, the J call TRBJ1-4; D not resolved. Sequencing was carried out using PBMCs. The CDR3 sequence: CASSSPANEKLFF. The CDR3 nucleotides read TGTGCCAGCAGCTCCCCCGCTAATGAAAAACTGTTTTTT.